This TCR beta chain came from a study of blood T cell repertoires in COVID-19. Across the whole study: Sample material is recorded as cDNA or gDNA derived from T cells, B-cell-depleted T cells, or PBMCs.

Produced via immunoSEQ multiplex PCR; TCRdb's table is partial and in-frame only. The table includes around 260,000 clones, roughly 86% detected once. The sequenced sample consisted of peripheral blood. This clonotype was sampled from a man aged 35-49 years who had recovered from COVID-19.

The DNA of the CDR3 is TGTGCCATCAGTGAGAAACCAGGGGGAATCTACGAGCAGTACTTC. Protein: CAISEKPGGIYEQYF. This rearrangement joins TRBV10-3 to TRBJ2-7; TRBD1 matches at 7 bases. Trimming cost V 2 bases and J 3 bases; bases outside gene matches: 7. CDR1 and CDR2 (germline): ENHRY, SYGVKD. This CDR3 comprises 15 residues.